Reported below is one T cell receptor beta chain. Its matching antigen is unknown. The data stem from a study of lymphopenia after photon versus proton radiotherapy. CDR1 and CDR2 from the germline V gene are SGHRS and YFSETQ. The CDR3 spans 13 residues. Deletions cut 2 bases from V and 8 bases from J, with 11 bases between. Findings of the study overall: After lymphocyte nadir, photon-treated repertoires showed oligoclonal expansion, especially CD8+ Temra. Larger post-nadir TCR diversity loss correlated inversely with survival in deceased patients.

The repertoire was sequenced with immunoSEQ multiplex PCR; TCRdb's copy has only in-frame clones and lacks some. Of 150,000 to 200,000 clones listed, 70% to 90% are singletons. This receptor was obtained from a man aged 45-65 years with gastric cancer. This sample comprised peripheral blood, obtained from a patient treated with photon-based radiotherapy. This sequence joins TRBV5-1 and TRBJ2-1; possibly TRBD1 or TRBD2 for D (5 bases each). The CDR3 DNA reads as TGCGCCAGCAGCTTATCAGGGACCCATGAGCAGTTCTTC. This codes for CASSLSGTHEQFF. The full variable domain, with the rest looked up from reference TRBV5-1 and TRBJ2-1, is KAGVTQTPRYLIKTRGQQVTLSCSPISGHRSVSWYQQTPGQGLQFLFEYFSETQRNKGNFPGRFSGRQFSNSRSEMNVSTLELGDSALYLCASSLSGTHEQFFGPGTRLTVL.